A single sample is the source of the 27 T cell receptor beta chains below, sequenced in a study of OX40 agonist ivuxolimab in advanced cancers. Here immunoSEQ multiplex PCR was the method, and the copy in TCRdb shows in-frame clones only, minus some. Here the sample spans roughly 60,000 clones, roughly 84% being singletons. Sequencing used CD4+ or CD8+ T cells sorted from blood, obtained in a trial of the OX40 agonist ivuxolimab. The receptor source for this set is an adult with an advanced solid tumor such as melanoma, head and neck, liver or kidney cancer.

The chain recombines TRBV7-9 with TRBJ2-1; 15 bases are shared with TRBD2. Germline V CDR1 and CDR2: SEHNR, FQNEAQ (reference sequence). The CDR3 is made up of 18 amino acids. J lost 2 bases, V lost 4 bases, and 6 bases had no gene match. The CDR3 DNA sequence: TGTGCCAGCAGCTCCAGGACTAGCGGGGGGGGTGCCTACAATGAGCAGTTCTTC. This codes for CASSSRTSGGGAYNEQFF.

This sequence joins TRBV5-1 and TRBJ2-5, with a weak D call TRBD1 (6 bases). Germline CDR1 SGHRS, CDR2 YFSETQ. Trimming pared 4 bases from V and 4 bases from J, leaving 20 bases between. The CDR3 is 16 residues long. The CDR3 sequence is CASSTQGAPNRETQYF. Written as DNA, the CDR3 is TGCGCCAGCAGCACACAGGGAGCCCCCAATCGAGAGACCCAGTACTTC.

The V and J genes are TRBV28 and TRBJ1-5, with no clear D. Germline CDR1 reads MDHEN; CDR2 reads SYDVKM. The germline V and J ends were trimmed by 6 bases and 2 bases, with 11 bases remaining between them. There are 14 residues in the CDR3. CDR3 in amino acids: CASRRVEGNQPQHF. The CDR3, as DNA: TGTGCCAGCAGGAGGGTGGAGGGCAATCAGCCCCAGCATTTT.

The sample holds a few counts of this clone. The rearrangement uses TRBV5-1 and TRBJ2-1; D possibly uses TRBD1 or TRBD2 (6 bases each). The CDR3 is 16 amino acids. Per the germline V gene, CDR1 is SGHRS and CDR2 is YFSETQ. V lost 4 bases and J 2 bases, leaving 16 bases between the germline ends. The chain's CDR3 is CASSGGGAGTYNEQFF. In nucleotides, the CDR3 is TGCGCCAGCAGCGGGGGCGGGGCGGGCACCTACAATGAGCAGTTCTTC.

The rearrangement links TRBV5-6 to TRBJ2-2; D is unclear. This CDR3 is 16 amino acids long. The germline gives CDR1 SGHDT, CDR2 YYEEEE. Trimming left V 3 bases short and J 1 base short, with 13 bases between. CDR3 sequence: CASSYGDTRNTGELFF. CDR3 DNA: TGTGCCAGCAGCTATGGTGACACCAGGAACACCGGGGAGCTGTTTTTT.

The rearrangement joins TRBV28 to TRBJ1-2; D is uncertain. The CDR3 sequence is 13 residues long. Trimming removed 0 bases at V and 4 bases at J, with 6 bases between. Germline V gene lookup returns CDR1 MDHEN and CDR2 SYDVKM. The DNA of the CDR3 is TGTGCCAGCAGTTTATGGACGACCTATGGCTACACCTTC. It encodes CASSLWTTYGYTF.

This clone was picked up a small number of times. This rearrangement joins TRBV9 to TRBJ1-4; the D is unclear. The CDR3 is 13 residues long. V gave up 6 bases and J gave up 7 bases, with 13 bases separating them. CDR1 is SGDLS, CDR2 YYNGEE, per germline. The CDR3 nucleotides read TGTGCCAGCAATCGGGGTGAGGGTGAAAAACTGTTTTTT. Encoded protein: CASNRGEGEKLFF.

The gene calls are TRBV6-1 and TRBJ2-7; D gene unclear. V was trimmed by 7 bases and J by 0 bases, leaving 7 bases between them. This CDR3 spans 12 amino acids. Germline V gene data show CDR1 as MNHNS and CDR2 as SASEGT. Written as DNA, the CDR3 is TGTGCCAGCAAACAGTCCTCCTACGAGCAGTACTTC. Amino acid sequence: CASKQSSYEQYF.

The chain is built from TRBV2 and TRBJ2-4, with TRBD1 as a possible D gene (5 bases). Germline V gene sequence: CDR1 SNHLY, CDR2 FYNNEI. The CDR3 contains 14 residues. V lost 8 bases and J 5 bases, leaving 16 bases between the germline ends. The CDR3 loop reads CASSSGRAQNIQYF. CDR3 coding DNA: TGTGCCAGCTCCTCGGGCAGGGCCCAAAACATTCAGTACTTC.

The V call is TRBV21-1, the J call TRBJ2-7; the table's TRBD2 call for D was not verified on the DNA. TRBV21-1 is listed as a pseudogene. The CDR3 contains 15 residues. The CDR3 sequence is CASSKKGGGANEQYF. CDR3 bases: TGTGCCAGCAGCAAAAAGGGAGGGGGGGCTAACGAGCAGTACTTC.

This clone was seen once. The chain combines TRBV27 with TRBJ2-3, with TRBD1 identical over 9 bases. Germline loops: CDR1 MNHEY, CDR2 SMNVEV (reference sequence). With V trimmed by 4 bases and J by 5 bases, 7 bases remained unmatched. The CDR3 is 15 residues long. CDR3 residues: CASSSDRGLGDTQYF. The CDR3 DNA sequence: TGTGCCAGCAGTTCAGACAGGGGGTTGGGAGATACGCAGTATTTT.

V usage is TRBV11-3 and J usage is TRBJ2-1; TRBD2 agrees at 7 bases. Per germline, CDR1 SGHNT and CDR2 YENEEA. CDR3 length equals 15 residues. J lost 5 bases, V lost 0 bases, and 4 bases had no gene match. CDR3 loop: CASSLEASGHNEQFF. The CDR3 nucleotides are TGTGCCAGCAGCTTAGAAGCTAGCGGCCACAATGAGCAGTTCTTC.

This chain uses TRBV30 with TRBJ2-7; D might be TRBD1 or TRBD2, each matching 5 bases. V was cut by 8 bases and J by 3 bases, with 17 bases left in between. The CDR3 is made up of 13 amino acids. The germline gives CDR1 GTSNPN, CDR2 SVGIG (reference sequence). CDR3 amino acids: CAISGRGRYEQYF. The CDR3 nucleotides read TGTGCCATATCCGGCCGGGGCCGCTACGAGCAGTACTTC.

The chain links TRBV28 to TRBJ1-4; D unresolved. V was clipped by 7 bases and J by 0 bases, with 9 bases between them. The V gene's germline CDR1 is MDHEN and CDR2 SYDVKM. This CDR3 region has 14 residues. The CDR3 region has the DNA TGTGCCAGCAACTCGGCCGCAACTAATGAAAAACTGTTTTTT. Its translation is CASNSAATNEKLFF.

The chain links TRBV12-5 to TRBJ2-2; D ambiguous. Per germline, CDR1 LGHNT and CDR2 FRNRAP. Trimming stripped 6 bases from V and 2 bases from J, with 10 bases between. The CDR3 sequence is 14 residues long. The CDR3 protein is CASGLDGNTGELFF. Written as DNA, the CDR3 is TGTGCTAGTGGCCTGGACGGTAACACCGGGGAGCTGTTTTTT.

The rearrangement uses TRBV28 and TRBJ2-1; tentative D call: TRBD1 (6 bases). The germline V gene encodes CDR1 MDHEN and CDR2 SYDVKM. Trimming removed 4 bases at V and 2 bases at J, with 21 bases between. The CDR3 spans 18 residues. The CDR3 sequence: CASSSNYRDLPTYNEQFF. DNA of the CDR3: TGTGCCAGCAGTTCAAACTACAGGGATCTCCCTACCTACAATGAGCAGTTCTTC.

The V gene is TRBV9, the J gene TRBJ2-1; 14 positions match TRBD2. CDR1 is SGDLS and CDR2 is YYNGEE in the germline V gene. This CDR3 has 13 amino acids. Losses at the gene ends were 7 bases for V and 8 bases for J; bases not matched to a gene: 2. The CDR3, as DNA: TGTGCCAGCGGGACTAGCGGGAGATATGAGCAGTTCTTC. This encodes CASGTSGRYEQFF. Looking up the rest from reference TRBV9 and TRBJ2-1 gives the full variable domain: DSGVTQTPKHLITATGQRVTLRCSPRSGDLSVYWYQQSLDQGLQFLIQYYNGEERAKGNILERFSAQQFPDLHSELNLSSLELGDSALYFCASGTSGRYEQFFGPGTRLTVL.

This chain joins TRBV5-1 and TRBJ1-1; D gene uncertain. Germline assignment: CDR1 SGHRS and CDR2 YFSETQ. The germline V and J ends were trimmed by 0 bases and 0 bases, with 9 bases remaining between them. This CDR3 has 15 amino acids. The CDR3 loop is CASSLEGGMNTEAFF. Written as DNA, the CDR3 is TGCGCCAGCAGCTTGGAGGGAGGGATGAACACTGAAGCTTTCTTT.

The chain is built from TRBV19 and TRBJ1-5, with a weak D call TRBD1 (6 bases). V was trimmed by 6 bases and J by 5 bases, leaving 23 bases between them. The CDR3 runs 17 residues. Per the germline V gene, CDR1 is LNHDA and CDR2 is SQIVND (reference sequence). The CDR3 loop reads CASSPSRGGEIYQPQHF. Written as DNA, the CDR3 is TGTGCCAGTAGCCCCTCTAGGGGGGGGGAAATTTATCAGCCCCAGCATTTT.

CDR3 coding DNA: TGTGCCAGTAGAGGGCCCCAGATGAAGGCGGATGAGCAGTTCTTC. As protein: CASRGPQMKADEQFF. V is TRBV19 and J is TRBJ2-1; D not resolved. The CDR3 sequence is 15 residues long. Trimming shortened V by 6 bases and J by 8 bases, and 20 bases separated the two germline ends. Germline assignment: CDR1 LNHDA and CDR2 SQIVND (reference sequence).

The chain combines TRBV6-1 with TRBJ1-2; D not certain. Germline V gene data show CDR1 as MNHNS and CDR2 as SASEGT. This CDR3 contains 14 residues. Trimming took 5 bases from V and 8 from J, leaving 18 bases between them. In nucleotides, the CDR3 is TGTGCCAGCAGTCCTAACCCCGGCAGGACGGGCTACACCTTC. The encoded protein is CASSPNPGRTGYTF.

The sample holds one count of this clone. J is TRBJ1-4 and V is TRBV28; D is unclear. Germline V CDR1 and CDR2: MDHEN, SYDVKM. The CDR3 is 11 residues long. V was pared by 6 bases and J by 5 bases, with 4 bases between. DNA of the CDR3: TGTGCCAGCAGACTCAATGAAAAACTGTTTTTT. Its translation is CASRLNEKLFF.

The chain joins TRBV7-9 to TRBJ1-6, with D possibly TRBD1 on 6 matching bases. The V and J ends lost 5 bases and 4 bases respectively, with 15 bases between them. Looked up from germline, CDR1 is SEHNR and CDR2 is FQNEAQ (reference sequence). This CDR3 is 16 amino acids long. CDR3 nucleotide sequence: TGTGCCAGCAGCCCCAGGGGAGAACTTTATAATTCACCCCTCCACTTT. Residues: CASSPRGELYNSPLHF.

The chain recombines TRBV7-6 with TRBJ1-1; tentatively, D is TRBD1 (5 bases). Trimming left V 1 base short and J 4 bases short, with 19 bases between. This CDR3 has 17 residues. Germline lookup yields CDR1 SGHVS and CDR2 FNYEAQ. CDR3 sequence: CASSLEGWGAGGTEAFF. The DNA for the CDR3 is TGTGCCAGCAGCTTAGAGGGATGGGGCGCCGGCGGCACTGAAGCTTTCTTT.

The chain combines TRBV5-1 with TRBJ2-2, with D possibly matching TRBD2 (6 bases). The CDR3 has 16 amino acids. The germline V gene has CDR1 SGHRS and CDR2 YFSETQ. V shed 0 bases and J shed 4 bases, with 13 bases lying between them. This chain's CDR3 is CASSLGFQGGTGELFF. The CDR3, as DNA: TGCGCCAGCAGCTTGGGCTTCCAGGGAGGCACCGGGGAGCTGTTTTTT.

V usage is TRBV28 and J usage is TRBJ1-5, with TRBD1 identical over 8 bases. V lost 2 bases to trimming and J lost 8 bases; unmatched junction nucleotides: 5. The CDR3 totals 14 residues. Germline assignment: CDR1 MDHEN and CDR2 SYDVKM. The CDR3 here is CASSLDRGEEPQHF. The CDR3 DNA is TGTGCCAGCAGTTTAGACAGGGGTGAGGAGCCCCAGCATTTT.

The V call is TRBV27, the J call TRBJ1-1; no reliable D call. CDR3 length: 15 residues. Deletions cut 0 bases from V and 1 base from J, with 9 bases between. CDR1 is MNHEY and CDR2 is SMNVEV in the germline V gene (reference sequence). Written as DNA, the CDR3 is TGTGCCAGCAGTTTATCACCAGGCTCGAACACTGAAGCTTTCTTT. It translates to CASSLSPGSNTEAFF.